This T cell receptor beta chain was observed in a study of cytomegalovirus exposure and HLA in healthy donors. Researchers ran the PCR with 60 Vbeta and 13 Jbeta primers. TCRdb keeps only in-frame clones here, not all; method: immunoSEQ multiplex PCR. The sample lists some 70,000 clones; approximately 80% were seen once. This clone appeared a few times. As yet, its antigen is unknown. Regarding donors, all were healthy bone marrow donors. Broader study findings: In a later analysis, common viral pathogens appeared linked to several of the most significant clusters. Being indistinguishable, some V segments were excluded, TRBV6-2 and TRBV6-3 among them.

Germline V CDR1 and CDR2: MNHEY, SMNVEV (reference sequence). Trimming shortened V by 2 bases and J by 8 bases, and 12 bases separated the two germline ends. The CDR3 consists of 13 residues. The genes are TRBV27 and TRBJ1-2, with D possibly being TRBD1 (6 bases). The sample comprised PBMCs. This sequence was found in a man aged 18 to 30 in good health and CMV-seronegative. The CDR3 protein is CASSLTDGGGYTF. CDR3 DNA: TGTGCCAGCAGTTTAACAGATGGGGGCGGCTACACCTTC.